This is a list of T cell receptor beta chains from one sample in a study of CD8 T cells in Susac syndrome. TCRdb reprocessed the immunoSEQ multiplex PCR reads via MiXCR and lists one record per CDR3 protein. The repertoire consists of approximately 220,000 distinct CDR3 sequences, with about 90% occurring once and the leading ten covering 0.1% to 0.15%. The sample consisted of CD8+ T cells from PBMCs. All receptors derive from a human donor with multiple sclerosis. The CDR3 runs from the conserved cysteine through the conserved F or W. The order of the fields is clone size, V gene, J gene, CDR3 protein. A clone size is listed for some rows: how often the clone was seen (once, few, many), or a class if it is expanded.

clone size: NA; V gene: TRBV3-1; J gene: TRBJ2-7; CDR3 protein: CASSQASSGGFSYEQYF
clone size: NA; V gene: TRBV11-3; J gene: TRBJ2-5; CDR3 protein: CASRGAGSETQYF
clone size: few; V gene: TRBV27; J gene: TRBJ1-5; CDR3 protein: CASSLGGGYQPQHF
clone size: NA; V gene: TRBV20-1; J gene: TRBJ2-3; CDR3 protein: CSATSRGRTDTQYF
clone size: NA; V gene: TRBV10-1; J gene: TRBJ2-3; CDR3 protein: CASSEGLAGGPSTDTQYF
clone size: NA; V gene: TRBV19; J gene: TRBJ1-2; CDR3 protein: CASRPTGYYGYTF
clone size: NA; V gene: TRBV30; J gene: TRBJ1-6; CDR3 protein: CARSVMGGNSPLHF
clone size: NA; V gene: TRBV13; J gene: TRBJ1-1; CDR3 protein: CASSLGRGPGLQGAEAFF
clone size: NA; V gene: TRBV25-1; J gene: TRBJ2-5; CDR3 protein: CASSVTGGQETQYF
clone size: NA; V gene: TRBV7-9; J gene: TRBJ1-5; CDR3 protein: CASSFSEGAQPQHF
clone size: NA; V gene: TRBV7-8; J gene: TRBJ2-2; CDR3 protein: CATIRTLNTGELFF
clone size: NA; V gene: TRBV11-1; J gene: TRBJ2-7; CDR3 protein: CASSPGLAGMVYEQYF
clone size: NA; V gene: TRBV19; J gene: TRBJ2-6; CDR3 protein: CASSGASGANVLTF
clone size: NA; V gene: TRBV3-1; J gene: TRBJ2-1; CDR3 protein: CASSPGTGLSYNEQFF
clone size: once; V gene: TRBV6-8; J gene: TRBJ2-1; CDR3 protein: CASIKLAGSSGIYNEQFF
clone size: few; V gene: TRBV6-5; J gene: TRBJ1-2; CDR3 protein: CASSYSLQTTNYGYTF
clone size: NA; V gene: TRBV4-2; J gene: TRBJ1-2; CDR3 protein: CASSPGIGGYGYTF
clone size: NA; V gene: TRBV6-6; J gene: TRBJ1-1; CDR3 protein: CASSSGTAPFF
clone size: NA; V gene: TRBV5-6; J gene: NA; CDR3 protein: CASSFGVDYEQYF
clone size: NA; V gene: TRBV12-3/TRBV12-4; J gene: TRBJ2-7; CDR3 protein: CASSWDFYEQYF
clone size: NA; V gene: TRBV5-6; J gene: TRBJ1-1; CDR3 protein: CASSLGQAGKAFF
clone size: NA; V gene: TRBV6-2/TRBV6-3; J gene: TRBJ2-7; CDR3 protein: CASSYGPANVYF
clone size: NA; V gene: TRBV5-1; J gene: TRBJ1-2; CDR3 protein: CASSLDAGNGYTF
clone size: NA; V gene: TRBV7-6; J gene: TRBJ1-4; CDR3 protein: CASTQGGGDEKLFF
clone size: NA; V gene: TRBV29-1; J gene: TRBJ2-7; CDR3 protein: CSAQGRSSYEQYF
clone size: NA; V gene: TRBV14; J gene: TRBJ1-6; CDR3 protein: CASSQERDRDNSPLHF
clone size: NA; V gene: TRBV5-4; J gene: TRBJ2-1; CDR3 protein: CASSLGPSGGADEQFF
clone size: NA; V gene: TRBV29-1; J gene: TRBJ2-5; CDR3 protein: CSGERIGGQETQYF
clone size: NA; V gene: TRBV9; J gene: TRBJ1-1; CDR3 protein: CASSGLGAVEAFF
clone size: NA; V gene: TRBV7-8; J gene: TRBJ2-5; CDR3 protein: CASSPPAGFPQYF
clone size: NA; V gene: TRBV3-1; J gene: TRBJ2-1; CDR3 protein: CASSQDRVLAGGNEQFF
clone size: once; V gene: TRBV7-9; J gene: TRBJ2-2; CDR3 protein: CASSSVNQQSGELFF
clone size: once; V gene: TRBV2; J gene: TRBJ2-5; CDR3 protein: CASSEGTSGQETQYF
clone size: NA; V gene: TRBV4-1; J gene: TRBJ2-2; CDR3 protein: CASSLNRDRTGELFF
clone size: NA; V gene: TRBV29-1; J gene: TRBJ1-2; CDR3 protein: CSAYGQGVYGYTF
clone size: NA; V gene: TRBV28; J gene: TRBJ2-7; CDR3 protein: CASSLSRGEGYEQYF
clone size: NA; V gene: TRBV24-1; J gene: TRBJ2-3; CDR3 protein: CATSDPDSRSTSTDTQYF
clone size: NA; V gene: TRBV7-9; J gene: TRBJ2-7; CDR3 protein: CASSLTRYEQYF
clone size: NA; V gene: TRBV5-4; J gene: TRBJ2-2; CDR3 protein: CASSPGIGTGELFF
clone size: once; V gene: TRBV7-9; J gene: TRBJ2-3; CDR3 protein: CASSLVRGAVTQYF
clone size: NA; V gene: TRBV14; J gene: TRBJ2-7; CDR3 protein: CASSQGRTYEQYF
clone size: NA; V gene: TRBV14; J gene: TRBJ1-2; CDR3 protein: CASSQVQGAYGYTF
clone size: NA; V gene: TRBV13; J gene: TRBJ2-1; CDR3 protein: CASRLAGDEQFF
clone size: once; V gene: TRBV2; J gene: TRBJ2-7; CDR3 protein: CASSDDSAAYEQYF
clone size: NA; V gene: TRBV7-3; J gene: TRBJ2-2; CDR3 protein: CASSFKPTGELFF
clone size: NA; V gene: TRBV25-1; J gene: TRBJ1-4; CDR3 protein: CASSESRELGEKLFF
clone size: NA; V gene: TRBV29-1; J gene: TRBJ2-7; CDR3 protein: CSVDVASGRDYEQYF
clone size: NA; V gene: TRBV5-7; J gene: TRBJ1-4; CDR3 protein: CASSLVPGTPNEKLFF
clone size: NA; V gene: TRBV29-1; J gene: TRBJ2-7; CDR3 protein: CSVEGAEEGYEQYF